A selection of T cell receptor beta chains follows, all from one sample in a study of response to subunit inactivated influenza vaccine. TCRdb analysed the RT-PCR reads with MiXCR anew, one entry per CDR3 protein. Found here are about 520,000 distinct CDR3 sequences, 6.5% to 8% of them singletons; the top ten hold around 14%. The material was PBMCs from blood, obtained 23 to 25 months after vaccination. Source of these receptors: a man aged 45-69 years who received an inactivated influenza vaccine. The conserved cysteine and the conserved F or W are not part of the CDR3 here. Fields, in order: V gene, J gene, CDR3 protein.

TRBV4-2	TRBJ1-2	ASSPPGGHGYT
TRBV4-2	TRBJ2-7	ASSLKGLTYEQY
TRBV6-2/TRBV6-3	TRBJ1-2	ASASGQSVYGYT
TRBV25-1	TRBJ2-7	ASSAQGTTHYEQY
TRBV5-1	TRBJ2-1	ASSFQDSYNEQF
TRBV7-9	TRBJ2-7	ASSLSSVAYEQY
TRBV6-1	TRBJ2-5	ASSGLAGQETQY
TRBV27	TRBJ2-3	ASSQAVSTDTQY
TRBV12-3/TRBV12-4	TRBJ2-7	ASSRTASYEQY
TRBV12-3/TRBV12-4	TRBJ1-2	ASSPPVGPIGYT
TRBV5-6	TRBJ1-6	ASSLGRKESLH
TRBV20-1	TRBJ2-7	SAYDSKFNEQY
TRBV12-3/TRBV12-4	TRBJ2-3	ASSLSSGGRDTQY
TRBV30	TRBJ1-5	AWRRQGLSNQPQH
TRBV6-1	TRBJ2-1	ASGQDLGEDNEQF
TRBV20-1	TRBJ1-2	SASLGQGYGYT
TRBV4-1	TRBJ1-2	ASSQAGWGGSEGYGYT
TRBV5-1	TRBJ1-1	ASSKQGRSNTEAF
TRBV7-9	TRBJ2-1	ASSLAGLGSYNEQF
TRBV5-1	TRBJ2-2	ASSLLAGNTGELF
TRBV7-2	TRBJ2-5	ASSRGQGGTQY
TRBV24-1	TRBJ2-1	ATSDFKAGSYNEQF
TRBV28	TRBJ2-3	ASSFSGREDTQY
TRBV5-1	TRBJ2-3	ASSLGPGAGTDTQY
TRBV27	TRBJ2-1	ASRASGSFHNEQF
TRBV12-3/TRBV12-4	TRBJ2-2	ASSPLAGGSNTGELF
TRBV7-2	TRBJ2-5	ASSYPRATQY
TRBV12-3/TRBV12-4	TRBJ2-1	ASSLAAGSYNEQF
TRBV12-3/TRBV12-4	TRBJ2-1	ASSVSLGNNEQF
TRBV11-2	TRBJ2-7	ASSRTSGGNSYEQY
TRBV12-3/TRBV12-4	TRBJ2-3	ASSFGWGASTDTQY
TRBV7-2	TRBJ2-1	ASSSSDYNEQF
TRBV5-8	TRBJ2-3	ASSWGDSGTDTQY
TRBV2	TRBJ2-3	ASRRGLKAASTDTQY
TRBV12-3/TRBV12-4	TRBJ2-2	ASSRSGRNTGELF
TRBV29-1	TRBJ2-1	SVFGGRLYNEQF
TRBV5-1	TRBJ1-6	ASRTGTANSPLH